The clone carrying this T cell receptor beta chain was picked up a small number of times. The CDR3 totals 16 residues. Germline CDR1 is SEHNR and CDR2 is FQNEAQ (reference sequence). Trimming took 2 bases from V and 7 from J; bases not matched to a gene: 10. This sample was taken from a study of blood T cell repertoires in COVID-19. TCRdb's copy holds only in-frame clones and misses some; the assay was immunoSEQ multiplex PCR. The data hold tens of thousands of clones, with around 88% observed a single time. The sequenced material came from peripheral blood. The origin of this receptor is a woman aged 55-69 years with COVID-19, enrolled during active disease. The V gene is TRBV7-9, the J gene TRBJ1-4; the match to TRBD1 covers 7 bases. The CDR3 DNA sequence: TGTGCCAGCAGCTTAAATCAGGGGGGACCCCGTGAAAAACTGTTTTTT. This sequence encodes CASSLNQGGPREKLFF. The full variable domain, with the rest looked up from reference TRBV7-9 and TRBJ1-4, is DTGVSQNPRHKITKRGQNVTFRCDPISEHNRLYWYRQTLGQGPEFLTYFQNEAQLEKSRLLSDRFSAERPKGSFSTLEIQRTEQGDSAMYLCASSLNQGGPREKLFFGSGTQLSVL.